The 6 T cell receptor beta chains in this list originate from one sample, sequenced in a study of tumor-infiltrating lymphocytes in primary liver carcinoma. RNA and DNA were co-extracted from approximately 20-30 mg of unsorted bulk tissue. TCR beta cDNA came from roughly 0.45 ug total RNA, primed with a constant-region primer. Each TCR beta library was derived from three nested multiplex PCR rounds that employed slightly modified ARM-PCR. With TRBV1-TRBV30 forward primers and a C-beta reverse primer, the first two PCR rounds were run for 10 cycles each. TCRdb recomputed calls from the multiplex PCR reads with MiXCR, one row per CDR3 protein. The sample consists of more than 100,000 distinct CDR3 sequences, roughly 75% of them appearing once. The material sequenced was tumor-adjacent normal liver tissue. These receptor sequences come from a woman aged 55 to 70 with primary liver carcinoma and hepatitis B virus infection.

Turning to this clonotype: The junction does not match germline at one end; this may be a read error. The CDR3 DNA follows: TGCGCCAGCAGCCCTCGAATAGCGGGAGTTGGATCATACAATGAGCAGTTCTTC. Protein product: CASSPRIAGVGSYNEQFF. The chain combines TRBV11-2 with TRBJ2-1, with 9 positions matching TRBD2. The CDR3 spans 18 residues. CDR1 SGHAT and CDR2 FQNNGV come from the germline V gene.

As concerns this clonotype: At one boundary the junction diverges from the germline segment, which might be a read error. This chain links TRBV10-3 with TRBJ1-5, with D possibly TRBD1 on 6 matching bases. Germline lookup yields CDR1 ENHRY and CDR2 SYGVKD. The CDR3 runs 13 residues. The CDR3 region is CAVGGHENQTQHF. CDR3 coding DNA: TGTGCCGTTGGGGGGCATGAGAATCAGACCCAGCATTTT.

Comments on this clonotype: No conserved phenylalanine or tryptophan ends this CDR3, so it is likely a read error. It is unclear where the CDR3 begins or ends on the DNA, so no DNA is shown, and the CDR3 is as TCRdb lists it. The chain has TRBV4-2 and TRBJ2-1; the table's D call, TRBD1, has no DNA check behind it. The CDR3 has 15 amino acids, counting both end residues. From germline, CDR1 is LGHNA and CDR2 YNFKEQ. The CDR3 reads CASSQEGGLLASSIS.

Concerning this clonotype itself: A much larger clone lies a single base off, so this may be a read error. This rearrangement joins TRBV5-1 to TRBJ2-7; D gene uncertain. V was shortened by 4 bases and J by 3 bases, with 14 bases between the two germline ends. Germline V gene data show CDR1 as SGHRS and CDR2 as YFSETQ. This CDR3 is built from 14 residues. CDR3 nucleotides: TGCGCCAGCAGCGTGGAACGAGTGGTCTACGAGCAGTACTTC. Translating gives CASSVERVVYEQYF.

As regards this clonotype: A read error may account for a junction end that differs from germline. The chain links TRBV6-2 or TRBV6-3 to TRBJ2-3; possible D gene TRBD1, 6 bases. The CDR3 is 14 amino acids. Germline V gives CDR1 MNHEY, CDR2 SVGEGT. DNA of the CDR3: TGTGCCAGCAGACTAGAGTCGTGGACAGATACGCAATATTTT. The encoded protein is CASRLESWTDTQYF.

J is TRBJ2-7 and V is TRBV11-2; the match to TRBD2 covers 7 bases. In germline, CDR1 is SGHAT, CDR2 FQNNGV. The junction had 16 bases not matched to a gene; V was cut back by 7 bases and J by 4 bases. The CDR3 contains 16 residues. The CDR3 spells CASNPGLVGASYEQYF. The CDR3 region has the DNA TGTGCCAGCAACCCAGGACTAGTGGGAGCGAGTTACGAGCAGTACTTC.